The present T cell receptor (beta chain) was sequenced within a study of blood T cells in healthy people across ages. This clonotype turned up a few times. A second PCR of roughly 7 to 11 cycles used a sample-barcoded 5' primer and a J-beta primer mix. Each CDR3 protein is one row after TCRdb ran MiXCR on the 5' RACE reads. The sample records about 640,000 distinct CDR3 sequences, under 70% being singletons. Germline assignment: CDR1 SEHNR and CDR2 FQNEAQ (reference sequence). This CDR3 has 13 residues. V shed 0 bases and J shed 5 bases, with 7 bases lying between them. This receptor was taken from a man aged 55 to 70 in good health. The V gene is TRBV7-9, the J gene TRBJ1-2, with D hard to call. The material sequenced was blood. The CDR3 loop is CASSLAAGYGYTF. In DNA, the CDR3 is TGTGCCAGCAGCTTAGCGGCCGGGTATGGCTACACCTTC.